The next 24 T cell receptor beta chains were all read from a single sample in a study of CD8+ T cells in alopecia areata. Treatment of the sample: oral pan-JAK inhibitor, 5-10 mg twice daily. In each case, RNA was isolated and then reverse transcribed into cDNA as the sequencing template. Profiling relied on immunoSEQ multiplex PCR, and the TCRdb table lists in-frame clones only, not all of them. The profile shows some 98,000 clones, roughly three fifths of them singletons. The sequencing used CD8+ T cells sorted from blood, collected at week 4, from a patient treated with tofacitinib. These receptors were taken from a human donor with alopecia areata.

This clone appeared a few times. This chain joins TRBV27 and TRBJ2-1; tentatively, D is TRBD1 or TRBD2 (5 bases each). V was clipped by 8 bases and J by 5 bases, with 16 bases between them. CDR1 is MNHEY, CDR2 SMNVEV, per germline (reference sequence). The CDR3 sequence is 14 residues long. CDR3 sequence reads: CASAPGTPHNEQFF. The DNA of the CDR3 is TGTGCCAGCGCTCCCGGGACCCCGCACAATGAGCAGTTCTTC.

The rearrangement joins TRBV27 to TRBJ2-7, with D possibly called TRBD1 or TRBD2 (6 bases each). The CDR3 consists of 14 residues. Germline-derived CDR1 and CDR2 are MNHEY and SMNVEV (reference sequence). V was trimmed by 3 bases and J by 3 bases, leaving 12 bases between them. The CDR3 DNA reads TGTGCCAGCAGTTTCGGGGGCGCTGGCTACGAGCAGTACTTC. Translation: CASSFGGAGYEQYF.

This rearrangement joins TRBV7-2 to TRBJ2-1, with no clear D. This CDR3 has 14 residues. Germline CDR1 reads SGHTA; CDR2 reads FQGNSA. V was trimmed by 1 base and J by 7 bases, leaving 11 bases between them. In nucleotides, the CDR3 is TGTGCCAGCAGCTTAGAAGTGTGGCAGAATGAGCAGTTCTTC. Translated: CASSLEVWQNEQFF.

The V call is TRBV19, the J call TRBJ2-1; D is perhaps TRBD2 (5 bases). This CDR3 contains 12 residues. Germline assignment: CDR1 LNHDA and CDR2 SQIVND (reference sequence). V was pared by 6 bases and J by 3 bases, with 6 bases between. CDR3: CASSRDYNEQFF. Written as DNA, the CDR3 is TGTGCCAGTAGCCGGGACTACAATGAGCAGTTCTTC.

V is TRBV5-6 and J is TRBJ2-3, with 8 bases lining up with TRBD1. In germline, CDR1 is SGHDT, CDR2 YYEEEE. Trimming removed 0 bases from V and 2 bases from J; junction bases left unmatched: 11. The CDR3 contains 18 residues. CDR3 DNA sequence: TGTGCCAGCAGCTTGGTCCCTCGACAGGGGCACCACACAGATACGCAGTATTTT. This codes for CASSLVPRQGHHTDTQYF.

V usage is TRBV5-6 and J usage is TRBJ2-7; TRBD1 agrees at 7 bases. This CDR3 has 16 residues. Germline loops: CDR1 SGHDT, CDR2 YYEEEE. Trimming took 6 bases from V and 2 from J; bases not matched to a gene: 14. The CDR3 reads CASTSSPGTVPYEQYF. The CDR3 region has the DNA TGTGCCAGCACCTCCTCTCCCGGGACAGTCCCCTACGAGCAGTACTTC.

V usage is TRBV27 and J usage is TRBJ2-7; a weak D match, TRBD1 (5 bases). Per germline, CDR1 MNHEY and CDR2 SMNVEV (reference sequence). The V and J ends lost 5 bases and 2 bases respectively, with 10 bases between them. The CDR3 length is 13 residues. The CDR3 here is CASSQTDTYEQYF. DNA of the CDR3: TGTGCCAGCAGTCAGACAGATACCTACGAGCAGTACTTC.

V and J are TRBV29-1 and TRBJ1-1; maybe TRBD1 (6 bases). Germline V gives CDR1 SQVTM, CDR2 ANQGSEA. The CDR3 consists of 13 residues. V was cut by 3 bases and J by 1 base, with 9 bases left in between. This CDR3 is CSVEEQGNTEAFF. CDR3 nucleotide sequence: TGCAGCGTTGAGGAACAGGGGAACACTGAAGCTTTCTTT.

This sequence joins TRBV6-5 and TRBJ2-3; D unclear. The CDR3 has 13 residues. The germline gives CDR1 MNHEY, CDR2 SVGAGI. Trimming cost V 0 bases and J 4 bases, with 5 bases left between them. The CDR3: CASSYSPPDTQYF. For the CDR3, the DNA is TGTGCCAGCAGTTACTCGCCCCCAGATACGCAGTATTTT.

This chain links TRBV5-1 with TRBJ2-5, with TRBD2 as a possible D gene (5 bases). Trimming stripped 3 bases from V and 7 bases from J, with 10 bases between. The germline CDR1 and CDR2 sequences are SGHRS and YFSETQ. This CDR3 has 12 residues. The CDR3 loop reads CASSSKRGTQYF. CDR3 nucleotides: TGCGCCAGCAGCTCCAAACGGGGGACCCAGTACTTC.

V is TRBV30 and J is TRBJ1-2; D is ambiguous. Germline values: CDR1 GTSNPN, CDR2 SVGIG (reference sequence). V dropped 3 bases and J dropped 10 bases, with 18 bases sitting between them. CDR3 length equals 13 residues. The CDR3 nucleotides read TGTGCCTGGAGAGTTTCTCCTGGCCCATTCTACACCTTC. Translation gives CAWRVSPGPFYTF.

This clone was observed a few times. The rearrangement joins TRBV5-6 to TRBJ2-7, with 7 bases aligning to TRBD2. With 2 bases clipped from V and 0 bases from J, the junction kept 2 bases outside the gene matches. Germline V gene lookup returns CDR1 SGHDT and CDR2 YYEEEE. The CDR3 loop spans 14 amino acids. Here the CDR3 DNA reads TGTGCCAGCAGCTTAGGCGGGAGCTCCTACGAGCAGTACTTC. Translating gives CASSLGGSSYEQYF.

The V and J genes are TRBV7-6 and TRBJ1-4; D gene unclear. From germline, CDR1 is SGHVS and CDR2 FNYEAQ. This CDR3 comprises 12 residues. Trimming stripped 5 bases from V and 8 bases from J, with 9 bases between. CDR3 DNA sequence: TGTGCCAGCAGCCCGGGCGGGGAAAAACTGTTTTTT. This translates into CASSPGGEKLFF.

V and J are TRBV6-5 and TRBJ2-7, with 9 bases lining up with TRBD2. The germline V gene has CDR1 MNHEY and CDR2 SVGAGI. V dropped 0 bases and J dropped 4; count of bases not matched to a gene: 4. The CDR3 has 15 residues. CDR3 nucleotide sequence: TGTGCCAGCAGTTACTCTAGCGGGGGACTTTACGAGCAGTACTTC. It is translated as CASSYSSGGLYEQYF.

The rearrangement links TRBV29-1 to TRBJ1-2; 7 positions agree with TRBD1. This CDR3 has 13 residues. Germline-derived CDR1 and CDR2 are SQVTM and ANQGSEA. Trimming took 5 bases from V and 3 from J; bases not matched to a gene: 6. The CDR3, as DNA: TGCAGCGTTTCGACAGGGAATGACTATGGCTACACCTTC. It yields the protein CSVSTGNDYGYTF.

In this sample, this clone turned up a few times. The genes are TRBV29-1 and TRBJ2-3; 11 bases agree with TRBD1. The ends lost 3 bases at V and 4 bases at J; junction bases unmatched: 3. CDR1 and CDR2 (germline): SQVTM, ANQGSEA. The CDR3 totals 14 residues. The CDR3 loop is CSVEPGQGADTQYF. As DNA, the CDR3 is TGCAGCGTTGAGCCGGGACAGGGGGCAGATACGCAGTATTTT.

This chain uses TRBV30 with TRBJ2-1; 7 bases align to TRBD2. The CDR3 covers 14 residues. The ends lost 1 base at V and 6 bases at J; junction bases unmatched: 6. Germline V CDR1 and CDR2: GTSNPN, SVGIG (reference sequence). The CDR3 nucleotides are TGTGCCTGGAGTGGGGGAGTAGCGGGCAATGAGCAGTTCTTC. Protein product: CAWSGGVAGNEQFF.

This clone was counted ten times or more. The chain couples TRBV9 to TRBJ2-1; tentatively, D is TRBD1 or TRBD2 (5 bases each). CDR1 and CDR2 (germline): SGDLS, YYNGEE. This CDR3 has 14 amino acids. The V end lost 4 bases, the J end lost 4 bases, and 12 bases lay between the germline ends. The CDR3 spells CASSSGTGYNEQFF. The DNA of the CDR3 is TGTGCCAGCAGCTCGGGGACCGGATACAATGAGCAGTTCTTC.

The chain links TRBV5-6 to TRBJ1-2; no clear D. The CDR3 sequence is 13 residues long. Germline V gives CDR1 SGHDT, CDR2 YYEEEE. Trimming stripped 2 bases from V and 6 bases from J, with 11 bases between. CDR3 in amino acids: CASSLGRIDGYTF. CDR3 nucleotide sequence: TGTGCCAGCAGCTTAGGGCGGATCGATGGCTACACCTTC.

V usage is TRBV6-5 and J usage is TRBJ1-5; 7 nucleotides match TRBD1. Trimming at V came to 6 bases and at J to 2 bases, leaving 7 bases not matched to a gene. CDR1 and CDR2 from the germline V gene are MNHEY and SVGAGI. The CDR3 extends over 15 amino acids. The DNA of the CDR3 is TGTGCCAGCAGCCGAGGGACAGCCCGCAATCAGCCCCAGCATTTT. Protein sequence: CASSRGTARNQPQHF.

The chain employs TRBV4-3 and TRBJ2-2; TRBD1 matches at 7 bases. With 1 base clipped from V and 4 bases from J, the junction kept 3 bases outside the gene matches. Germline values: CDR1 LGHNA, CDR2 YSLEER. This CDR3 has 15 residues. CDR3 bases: TGCGCCAGCAGCCAAGCCACAGGGGTCACCGGGGAGCTGTTTTTT. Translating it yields CASSQATGVTGELFF.

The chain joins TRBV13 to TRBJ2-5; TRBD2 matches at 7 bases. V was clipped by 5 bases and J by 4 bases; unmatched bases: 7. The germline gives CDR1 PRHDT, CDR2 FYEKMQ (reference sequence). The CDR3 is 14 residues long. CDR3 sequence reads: CASSPRLAGETQYF. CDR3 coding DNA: TGTGCCAGCAGCCCGAGACTAGCTGGAGAGACCCAGTACTTC.

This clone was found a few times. The CDR3 sequence is CASSHWTSETQYF. The CDR3 DNA is TGTGCCAGCAGCCATTGGACTTCCGAGACCCAGTACTTC. The rearrangement links TRBV14 to TRBJ2-5, with a tentative D call TRBD2 (5 bases). V dropped 3 bases and J dropped 5 bases, with 10 bases sitting between them. This CDR3 region has 13 residues. CDR1 is SGHDN, CDR2 FVKESK, per germline.

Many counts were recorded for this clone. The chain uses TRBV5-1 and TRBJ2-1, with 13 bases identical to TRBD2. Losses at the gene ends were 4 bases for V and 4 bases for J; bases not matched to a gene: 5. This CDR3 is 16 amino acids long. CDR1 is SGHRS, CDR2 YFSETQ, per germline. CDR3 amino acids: CASSIGTSGVYNEQFF. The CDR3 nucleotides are TGCGCCAGCAGCATCGGGACTAGCGGGGTTTACAATGAGCAGTTCTTC.